The text below deals with one TCR beta chain. These data come from a study of technical replicates of blood from a few donors. The method was immunoSEQ multiplex PCR; TCRdb's version includes in-frame clones alone and lacks a portion of them. The table lists around 92,000 clones, around 96% of them singletons, with 0.2% to 0.25% in the top ten. CDR3 length equals 16 residues. CDR1 and CDR2 (germline): LNHDA, SQIVND (reference sequence). With 7 bases removed from V and 3 bases from J, the gap between germline ends came to 21 bases. The source is a human donor in good health. Sequenced input: T cells isolated from PBMCs. The chain joins TRBV19 to TRBJ1-1, with D perhaps matching TRBD1 (6 bases). The CDR3 is CASTGGGWNLYTEAFF. The CDR3 coding sequence is TGTGCCAGTACTGGCGGGGGCTGGAATTTGTACACTGAAGCTTTCTTT.